This entry lists 19 T cell receptor beta chains sequenced from one sample in a study of cytomegalovirus exposure and HLA in healthy donors. A multiplex PCR was run with 60 Vbeta primers and 13 Jbeta primers. Some clones are missing from TCRdb's copy, which holds only in-frame ones; the method was immunoSEQ multiplex PCR. This sample carries about 160,000 clones, roughly 85% of them seen once, and the ten largest clones take about 2.2%. The sample consisted of PBMCs. These receptors were obtained from a middle-aged man in good health and CMV-seronegative.

This sequence joins TRBV7-9 and TRBJ1-4, with D unresolved. Germline assignment: CDR1 SEHNR and CDR2 FQNEAQ (reference sequence). There are 13 residues in the CDR3. Trimming took off 5 bases at V and 3 bases at J, with 7 bases between the two ends. This CDR3 reads CASSREANEKLFF. The CDR3 DNA is TGTGCCAGCAGCCGGGAAGCTAATGAAAAACTGTTTTTT. The whole variable domain, remainder taken from reference TRBV7-9 and TRBJ1-4, is DTGVSQNPRHKITKRGQNVTFRCDPISEHNRLYWYRQTLGQGPEFLTYFQNEAQLEKSRLLSDRFSAERPKGSFSTLEIQRTEQGDSAMYLCASSREANEKLFFGSGTQLSVL.

The rearrangement joins TRBV4-1 to TRBJ2-5, with TRBD1 identical over 10 bases. The J call may be faulty, since TRBJ2-7 better matches the DNA end. CDR3 size: 16 residues. Germline CDR1 MGHRA, CDR2 YSYEKL. For the CDR3, the DNA is TGCGCCAGCAGCCACGATGGACAGGGGGTCTTCCACGAGCAGTACTTC. It codes for CASSHDGQGVFHEQYF.

The V gene is TRBV6-6, the J gene TRBJ1-5, with D possibly being TRBD1 (6 bases). The CDR3 sequence is 15 residues long. CDR1 and CDR2 (germline): MNHNY, SVGAGI (reference sequence). The V end was cut by 5 bases, the J end by 7 bases, with 18 bases between. The CDR3 sequence: CASSATGTRRQPQHF. The CDR3 DNA is TGTGCCAGCAGTGCAACTGGGACACGCCGGCAGCCCCAGCATTTT.

The rearrangement joins TRBV9 to TRBJ2-2; 8 bases are a match to TRBD1. The CDR3 is 15 amino acids. With V trimmed by 4 bases and J by 3 bases, 5 bases remained unmatched. Germline CDR1 is SGDLS and CDR2 is YYNGEE. CDR3 nucleotide sequence: TGTGCCAGCAGCAAACAGGGGGGCCACACCGGGGAGCTGTTTTTT. Amino acid sequence: CASSKQGGHTGELFF.

The genes are TRBV2 and TRBJ2-4, with 11 bases lining up with TRBD2. The CDR3 spans 14 residues. With 6 bases clipped from V and 6 bases from J, the junction kept 4 bases outside the gene matches. Germline CDR1 SNHLY, CDR2 FYNNEI. The CDR3 spells CASRGTSGTNIQYF. CDR3 bases: TGTGCCAGCAGGGGGACTAGCGGAACAAACATTCAGTACTTC.

This chain connects TRBV7-2 to TRBJ2-7, with D unresolved. The CDR3 runs to 13 residues. V lost 0 bases and J 3 bases, leaving 6 bases between the germline ends. Germline assignment: CDR1 SGHTA and CDR2 FQGNSA. The CDR3 here is CASSLATDYEQYF. As DNA, the CDR3 is TGTGCCAGCAGCTTAGCCACAGACTACGAGCAGTACTTC. The full variable domain, rest sourced from reference TRBV7-2 and TRBJ2-7, is GAGVSQSPSNKVTEKGKDVELRCDPISGHTALYWYRQSLGQGLEFLIYFQGNSAPDKSGLPSDRFSAERTGGSVSTLTIQRTQQEDSAVYLCASSLATDYEQYFGPGTRLTVT.

This clone was picked up one time. This chain joins TRBV11-2 and TRBJ2-3; D is undetermined. The V end was cut by 5 bases, the J end by 0 bases, with 12 bases between. Per germline, CDR1 SGHAT and CDR2 FQNNGV. The CDR3 is 15 residues long. CDR3 loop: CASSPNAASTDTQYF. CDR3 bases: TGTGCCAGCAGCCCCAACGCGGCTAGCACAGATACGCAGTATTTT.

This sequence joins TRBV7-8 and TRBJ2-7; D remains ambiguous. The CDR3 has 13 residues. V lost 1 base and J 12 bases, leaving 16 bases between the germline ends. Germline V lookup: CDR1 SGHVS, CDR2 FQNEAQ. The CDR3 loop reads CASSLDPPSRPYF. For the CDR3, the DNA is TGTGCCAGCAGCTTAGACCCTCCGAGCCGCCCGTACTTC.

The V call is TRBV19, the J call TRBJ1-5; 7 bases are shared with TRBD1. J was trimmed by 3 bases and V by 2 bases; bases with no gene match: 7. Germline CDR1 LNHDA, CDR2 SQIVND (reference sequence). The length of the CDR3 is 16 residues. The CDR3 DNA follows: TGTGCCAGTAGTATAAGAGGACAGGAAGTCAATCAGCCCCAGCATTTT. It is translated as CASSIRGQEVNQPQHF.

The rearrangement links TRBV5-4 to TRBJ2-3; 7 bases map to TRBD2. Germline V lookup: CDR1 SGHNT, CDR2 YYREEE (reference sequence). The junction had 15 bases not matched to a gene; V was cut back by 9 bases and J by 2 bases. The CDR3 runs 16 residues. The CDR3 protein is CATAPGGRVPTDTQYF. The CDR3 DNA is TGTGCCACCGCCCCCGGGGGGAGGGTCCCCACAGATACGCAGTATTTT.

This chain connects TRBV27 to TRBJ1-5; 10 bases map to TRBD1. V was pared by 10 bases and J by 4 bases, with 16 bases of the junction left unmatched. The CDR3 totals 17 residues. The germline CDR1 and CDR2 sequences are MNHEY and SMNVEV (reference sequence). CDR3: CATGPLTGTGENQPQHF. CDR3 DNA: TGTGCCACAGGGCCGTTAACGGGGACAGGGGAAAATCAGCCCCAGCATTTT.

J is TRBJ1-1 and V is TRBV5-6, with 8 bases aligning to TRBD1. The V gene end was trimmed by 1 base and the J gene end by 6 bases; junction bases not matched to a gene: 5. This CDR3 has 14 amino acids. Germline V gene lookup returns CDR1 SGHDT and CDR2 YYEEEE. CDR3 loop: CASSLWGQASEAFF. DNA of the CDR3: TGTGCCAGCAGCTTGTGGGGACAGGCCTCTGAAGCTTTCTTT.

V usage is TRBV4-1 and J usage is TRBJ1-4; D gene uncertain. The CDR3 is 17 residues long. Trimming took 6 bases from V and 0 from J, leaving 17 bases between them. Looked up from germline, CDR1 is MGHRA and CDR2 is YSYEKL. CDR3: CASRRVGGPATNEKLFF. The CDR3 DNA reads TGCGCCAGCAGACGAGTCGGCGGCCCAGCAACTAATGAAAAACTGTTTTTT.

In this sample, this clone turned up a few times. CDR3 sequence (DNA): TGTGCCAGCAGCAACCGGGACAGGGGAGGCAGGGAACTGTTTTTT. It codes for CASSNRDRGGRELFF. The J gene is TRBJ1-4, the V gene TRBV5-6; 10 nucleotides align to TRBD1. The V segment lost 4 bases and the J segment 12 bases; nucleotides outside the gene matches: 12. Per the germline V gene, CDR1 is SGHDT and CDR2 is YYEEEE. This CDR3 region has 15 residues.

The chain is built from TRBV6-6 and TRBJ2-5; 11 nucleotides match TRBD2. The J call is doubtful: the DNA matches TRBJ2-7 better. The germline V gene has CDR1 MNHNY and CDR2 SVGAGI (reference sequence). CDR3 length: 14 amino acids. CDR3: CASRLAGGAYEQYF. The CDR3 DNA follows: TGTGCCAGCAGGCTAGCGGGAGGAGCCTACGAGCAGTACTTC.

This clone has more than one count but fewer than ten. The chain recombines TRBV25-1 with TRBJ1-4, with 9 bases identical to TRBD1. Germline assignment: CDR1 MGHDK and CDR2 SYGVNS. With 3 bases clipped from V and 0 bases from J, the junction kept 2 bases outside the gene matches. CDR3 size: 16 residues. CDR3 region: CASSERQGATNEKLFF. The DNA for the CDR3 is TGTGCCAGCAGTGAGAGACAGGGGGCAACTAATGAAAAACTGTTTTTT.

V and J are TRBV5-1 and TRBJ2-3; 9 bases agree with TRBD1. The V and J ends lost 3 bases and 3 bases, in that order; junction bases with no gene match: 5. CDR1 SGHRS and CDR2 YFSETQ come from the germline V gene. There are 15 residues in the CDR3. The CDR3 reads CASSSGQGITDTQYF. The CDR3, as DNA: TGCGCCAGCAGCTCGGGACAGGGAATTACAGATACGCAGTATTTT.

The chain links TRBV27 to TRBJ2-3, with 7 bases that match TRBD2. Unmatched junction bases numbered 10, after V lost 7 bases and J lost 6 bases. Germline V gives CDR1 MNHEY, CDR2 SMNVEV (reference sequence). This CDR3 comprises 14 residues. CDR3 sequence (DNA): TGTGCCAGCAATTCTTTCGGCGGGAGTGATACGCAGTATTTT. Translating gives CASNSFGGSDTQYF.

Points on this clone: An end of the junction does not agree with germline; a read error may underlie this. This sequence joins TRBV7-2 and TRBJ1-1; no clear D. Germline V gene lookup returns CDR1 SGHTA and CDR2 FQGNSA. The CDR3 runs 11 residues. In DNA form, the CDR3 reads TGTGCCAGCAGCTTAGATTCCTCTAGTGAATTT. As protein: CASSLDSSSEF.